A selection of T cell receptor beta chains follows, all from one sample in a study of blood T cell repertoires in COVID-19. Profiled with immunoSEQ multiplex PCR; TCRdb holds only in-frame clones, not every one. Of about 150,000 clones listed, more than 75% were seen once; the top ten hold under 2.5%. Sequencing was carried out using peripheral blood. These receptors were taken from a man between 65 and 85 years old with acute or convalescent COVID-19. The CDR3 runs from the conserved cysteine through the conserved F or W. D genes are given only for firm matches. Clone size is not always given. Where it is, it says once, few, many or a class for expanded clones.

clone_size,d_call,v_call,j_call,cdr3_nt,cdr3_aa
NA,NA,TRBV11-3,TRBJ2-2,TGTGCCAGCAGCTTAGGGTCGGTGACCGGGGAGCTGTTTTTT,CASSLGSVTGELFF
NA,NA,TRBV28,TRBJ2-7,TGTGCCAGCAGGCCTTCGGGGTCCCTCTACGAGCAGTACTTC,CASRPSGSLYEQYF
NA,NA,TRBV3-1/TRBV3-2,TRBJ2-3,TGTGCCAGCAGCCACGGGGAGGGGGGAGATACGCAGTATTTT,CASSHGEGGDTQYF
NA,TRBD2,TRBV6-6,TRBJ2-7,TGTGCCAGCAGTTACTCTAGCGGGGGGTTCGACGAGCAGTACTTC,CASSYSSGGFDEQYF
few,TRBD1,TRBV3-1/TRBV3-2,TRBJ2-5,TGTGCCAGCAGCCCTACAGGGGGCTTGAAGACCGACCAAGAGACCCAGTACTTC,CASSPTGGLKTDQETQYF
few,TRBD1,TRBV11-2,TRBJ2-3,TGTGCCAGCAGCTTAGAGCCCGGACAGGGGGCCCCTTGGGTGACGCAGTATTTT,CASSLEPGQGAPWVTQYF
NA,TRBD2,TRBV6-5,TRBJ2-5,TGTGCCAGCGGCGGGGGGAGGCAAGAGACCCAGTACTTC,CASGGGRQETQYF
NA,TRBD2,TRBV3-1/TRBV3-2,TRBJ2-3,TGTGCCAGCAGCCAAGGGCGGAGCGGGAGGGCCGGAGGGACAGATACGCAGTATTTT,CASSQGRSGRAGGTDTQYF
NA,NA,TRBV15,TRBJ1-2,TGTGCCACCAGCTCAAAGGACACCGCTAACTATGGCTACACCTTC,CATSSKDTANYGYTF
NA,NA,TRBV5-1,TRBJ2-3,TGCGCCAGCAGCTTACAAGGGGCAAATACGCAGTATTTT,CASSLQGANTQYF
NA,TRBD1,TRBV5-4,TRBJ2-5,TGTGCCAGCAGCTTGGGTGGGACAGGACAAGAGACCCAGTACTTC,CASSLGGTGQETQYF
once,NA,TRBV28,TRBJ1-6,TGTGCCAGCAGTTTACTCCAGGGTCGGTCACCCCTCCACTTT,CASSLLQGRSPLHF
once,NA,TRBV24-1,TRBJ2-1,TGTGCCACCAGTGAGTTCCAGGGTACTGAGCAGTTCTTC,CATSEFQGTEQFF
NA,NA,TRBV5-6,TRBJ1-5,TGTGCCAGCAGCTCAGGTCCCACGGAGCCCCAGCATTTT,CASSSGPTEPQHF
NA,TRBD1,TRBV2,TRBJ1-5,TGTGCCAGCAGCGGGCCCAGGGGGAACAATCAGCCCCAGCATTTT,CASSGPRGNNQPQHF
NA,NA,TRBV28,TRBJ2-7,TGTGCCAGCAGACAGAACAGGGTCCTCTACGAGCAGTACTTC,CASRQNRVLYEQYF
once,NA,TRBV11-3,TRBJ1-1,TGTGCCAGCAGCTTAGATTCGGGAGCGAACACTGAAGCTTTCTTT,CASSLDSGANTEAFF
NA,NA,TRBV2,TRBJ2-7,TGTGCCAGCAAGATCGGCGGTCTACTCTACGAGCAGTACTTC,CASKIGGLLYEQYF
once,TRBD1,TRBV5-1,TRBJ2-7,TGCGCCAGCAGCTATGGACAGGGGTTCTACGAGCAGTACTTC,CASSYGQGFYEQYF
NA,NA,TRBV3-1/TRBV3-2,TRBJ1-4,TGTGCCAGCAGCTTCCACAGCCCAGCTAATGAAAAACTGTTTTTT,CASSFHSPANEKLFF
NA,NA,TRBV12-1,TRBJ2-7,TGTGCCAGCAGCCCCTACTTGAGACTAGCGGAGATATTTTTCTACGAGCAGTACTTC,CASSPYLRLAEIFFYEQYF
NA,NA,TRBV28,TRBJ1-2,TGTGCCAGCAGTGAGCCATACTCGACTGATGGCTACACCTTC,CASSEPYSTDGYTF